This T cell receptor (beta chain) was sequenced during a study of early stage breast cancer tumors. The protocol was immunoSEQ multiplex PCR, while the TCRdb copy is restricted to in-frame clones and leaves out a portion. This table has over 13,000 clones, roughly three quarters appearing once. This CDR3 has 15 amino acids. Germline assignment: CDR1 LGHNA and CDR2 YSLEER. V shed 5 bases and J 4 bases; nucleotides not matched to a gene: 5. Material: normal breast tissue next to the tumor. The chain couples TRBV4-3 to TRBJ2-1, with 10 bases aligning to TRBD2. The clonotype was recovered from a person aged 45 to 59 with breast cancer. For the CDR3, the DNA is TGCGCCAGCAGCTACGGACTAGCGGTGTACAATGAGCAGTTCTTC. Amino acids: CASSYGLAVYNEQFF.